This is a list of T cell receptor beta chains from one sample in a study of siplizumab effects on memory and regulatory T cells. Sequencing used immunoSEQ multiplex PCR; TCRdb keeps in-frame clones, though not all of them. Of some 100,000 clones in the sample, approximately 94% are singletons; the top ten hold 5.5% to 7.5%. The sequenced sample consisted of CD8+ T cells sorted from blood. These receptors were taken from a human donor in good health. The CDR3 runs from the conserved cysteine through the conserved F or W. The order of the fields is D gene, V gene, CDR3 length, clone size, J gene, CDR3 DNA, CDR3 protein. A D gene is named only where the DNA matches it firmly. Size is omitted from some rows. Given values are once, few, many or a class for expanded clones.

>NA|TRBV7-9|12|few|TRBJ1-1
TGTGCCAGCAGCACAGCAGGGCTTGAAGCTTTCTTT
CASSTAGLEAFF
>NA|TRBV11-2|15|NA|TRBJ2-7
TGTGCCAGCAGCCCGGGTGCAGGAGAAACCTACGAGCAGTACTTC
CASSPGAGETYEQYF
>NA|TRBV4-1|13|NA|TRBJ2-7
TGCGCCAGCAGCCTTGGGGGGTCCTACGAGCAGTACTTC
CASSLGGSYEQYF
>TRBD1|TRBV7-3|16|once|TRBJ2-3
TGTGCCAGCAGCACCGGGGATGGGACAGACACAGATACGCAGTATTTT
CASSTGDGTDTDTQYF
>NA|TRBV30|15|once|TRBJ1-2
TGTGCCTGGAGGGACAGTTTCTTACGAAACTATGGCTACACCTTC
CAWRDSFLRNYGYTF
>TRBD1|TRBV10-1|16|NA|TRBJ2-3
TGCGCCAGCAGTCCGGGACAGAGTCCTAGCACAGATACGCAGTATTTT
CASSPGQSPSTDTQYF
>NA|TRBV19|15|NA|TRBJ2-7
TGTGCCAGTAGTATATCTTTCGCAGAATTCTACGAGCAGTACTTC
CASSISFAEFYEQYF
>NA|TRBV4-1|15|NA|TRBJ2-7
TGCGCCAGCAGCCAACTAGACTCGTACTCCTACGAGCAGTACTTC
CASSQLDSYSYEQYF
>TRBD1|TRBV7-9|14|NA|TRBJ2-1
TGTGCCAGCACAGGGACAGGGGGCAAAAATGAGCAGTTCTTC
CASTGTGGKNEQFF
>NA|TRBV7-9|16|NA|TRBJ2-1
TGTGCCAGCAGCCCCCGGGACGGCCTGACCTACAATGAGCAGTTCTTC
CASSPRDGLTYNEQFF
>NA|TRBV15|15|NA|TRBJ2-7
TGTGCCACCAGCAGATCACGTACTGGTCCAGGAGAGCAGTACTTC
CATSRSRTGPGEQYF
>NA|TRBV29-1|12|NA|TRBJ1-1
TGCAGCGAAGGACTCCTGAACACTGAAGCTTTCTTT
CSEGLLNTEAFF
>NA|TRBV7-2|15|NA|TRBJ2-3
TGTGCCAGCAGCCAGTCCCCCCGCCGCTTCGATACGCAGTATTTT
CASSQSPRRFDTQYF
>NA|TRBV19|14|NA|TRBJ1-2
TGTGCCAGTAGTGCGATGGACAGTTGGGATGGCTACACCTTC
CASSAMDSWDGYTF
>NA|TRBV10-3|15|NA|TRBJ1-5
TGTGCCATCAGTGAAGCAGGGGCATCGAGTCAGCCCCAGCATTTT
CAISEAGASSQPQHF
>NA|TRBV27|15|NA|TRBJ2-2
TGTGCCAGCAGTTTAAGAACAGGAGGTACCGGGGAGCTGTTTTTT
CASSLRTGGTGELFF
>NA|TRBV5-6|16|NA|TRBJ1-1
TGTGCCAGCAGCTGGGGGAGGACAGAGATGAACACTGAAGCTTTCTTT
CASSWGRTEMNTEAFF
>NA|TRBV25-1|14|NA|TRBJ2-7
TGTGCCAGCAGTGATAATTGGAGGACCTACGAGCAGTACTTC
CASSDNWRTYEQYF
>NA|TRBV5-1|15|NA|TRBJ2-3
TGCGCCAGCAGCTCACTACCGGGAGCTCTAGATACGCAGTATTTT
CASSSLPGALDTQYF
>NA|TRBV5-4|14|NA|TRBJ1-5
TGTGCCAGCAGCTTGGGAGGGAGCAATCAGCCCCAGCATTTT
CASSLGGSNQPQHF
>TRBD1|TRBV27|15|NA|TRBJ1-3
TGTGCCAGCAGTTCCTCAGGGGGAGAAGGAAACACCATATATTTT
CASSSSGGEGNTIYF
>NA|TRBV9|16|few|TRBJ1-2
TGTGCCAGCAGCGCACAGTCAGGAACCTGGGACTATGGCTACACCTTC
CASSAQSGTWDYGYTF